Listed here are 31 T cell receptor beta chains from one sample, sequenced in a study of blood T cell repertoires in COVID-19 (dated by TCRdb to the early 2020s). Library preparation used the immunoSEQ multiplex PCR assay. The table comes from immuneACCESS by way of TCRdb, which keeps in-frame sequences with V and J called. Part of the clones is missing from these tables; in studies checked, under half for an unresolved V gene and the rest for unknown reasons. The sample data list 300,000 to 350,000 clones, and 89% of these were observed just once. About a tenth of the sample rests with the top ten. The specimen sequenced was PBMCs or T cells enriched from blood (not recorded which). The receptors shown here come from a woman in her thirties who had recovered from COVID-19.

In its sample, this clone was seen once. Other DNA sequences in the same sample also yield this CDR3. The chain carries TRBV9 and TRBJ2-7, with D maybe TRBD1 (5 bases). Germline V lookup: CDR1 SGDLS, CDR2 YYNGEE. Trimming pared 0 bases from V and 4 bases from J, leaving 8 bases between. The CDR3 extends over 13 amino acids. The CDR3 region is CASSVGGRYEQYF. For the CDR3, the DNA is TGTGCCAGCAGCGTAGGGGGCCGGTACGAGCAGTACTTC.

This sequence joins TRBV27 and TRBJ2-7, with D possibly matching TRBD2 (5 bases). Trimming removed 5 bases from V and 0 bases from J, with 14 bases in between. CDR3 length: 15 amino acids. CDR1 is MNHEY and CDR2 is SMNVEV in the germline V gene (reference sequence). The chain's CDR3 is CASSPGRLSSYEQYF. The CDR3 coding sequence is TGTGCCAGCAGTCCCGGTAGACTAAGCTCCTACGAGCAGTACTTC.

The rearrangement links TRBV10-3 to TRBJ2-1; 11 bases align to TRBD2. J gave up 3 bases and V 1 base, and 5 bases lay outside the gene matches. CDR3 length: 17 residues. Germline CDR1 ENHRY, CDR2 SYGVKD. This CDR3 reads CAISELQLAGVYNEQFF. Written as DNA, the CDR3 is TGTGCCATCAGTGAGTTACAACTAGCGGGAGTCTACAATGAGCAGTTCTTC.

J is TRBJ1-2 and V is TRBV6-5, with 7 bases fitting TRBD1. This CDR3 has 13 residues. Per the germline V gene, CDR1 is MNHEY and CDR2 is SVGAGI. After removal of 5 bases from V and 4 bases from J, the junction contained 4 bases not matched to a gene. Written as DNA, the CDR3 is TGTGCCAGCAGTACAGGGGACCGCTATGGCTACACCTTC. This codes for CASSTGDRYGYTF.

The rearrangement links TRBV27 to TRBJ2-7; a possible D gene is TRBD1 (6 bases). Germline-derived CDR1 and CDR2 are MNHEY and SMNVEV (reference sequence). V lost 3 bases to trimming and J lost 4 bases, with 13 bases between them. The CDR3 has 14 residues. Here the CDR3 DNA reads TGTGCCAGCAGTTTCTTGGGGGCGAAATACGAGCAGTACTTC. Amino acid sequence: CASSFLGAKYEQYF.

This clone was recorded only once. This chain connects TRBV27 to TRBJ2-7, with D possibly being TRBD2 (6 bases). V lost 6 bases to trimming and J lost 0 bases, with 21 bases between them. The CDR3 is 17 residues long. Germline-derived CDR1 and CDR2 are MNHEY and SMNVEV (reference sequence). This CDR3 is CASSVDTRRAGSYEQYF. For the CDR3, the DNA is TGTGCCAGCAGCGTAGATACCCGGCGAGCGGGCTCCTACGAGCAGTACTTC.

The CDR3 loop is CATSEIGQTTDTQYF. The CDR3 nucleotides are TGTGCCACCAGTGAGATAGGACAGACCACAGATACGCAGTATTTT. This chain links TRBV24-1 with TRBJ2-3; tentatively, D is TRBD1 (6 bases). CDR3 length: 15 residues. Germline values: CDR1 KGHDR, CDR2 SFDVKD. V lost 4 bases to trimming and J lost 2 bases, with 12 bases between them.

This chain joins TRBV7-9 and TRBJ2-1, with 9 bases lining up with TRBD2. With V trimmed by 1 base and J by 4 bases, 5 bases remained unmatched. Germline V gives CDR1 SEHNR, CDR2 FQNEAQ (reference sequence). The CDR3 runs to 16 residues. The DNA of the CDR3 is TGTGCCAGCAGCTTAGGTAATAGCGGGGGTTACAATGAGCAGTTCTTC. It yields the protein CASSLGNSGGYNEQFF. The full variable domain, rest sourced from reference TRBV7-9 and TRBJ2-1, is DTGVSQNPRHKITKRGQNVTFRCDPISEHNRLYWYRQTLGQGPEFLTYFQNEAQLEKSRLLSDRFSAERPKGSFSTLEIQRTEQGDSAMYLCASSLGNSGGYNEQFFGPGTRLTVL.

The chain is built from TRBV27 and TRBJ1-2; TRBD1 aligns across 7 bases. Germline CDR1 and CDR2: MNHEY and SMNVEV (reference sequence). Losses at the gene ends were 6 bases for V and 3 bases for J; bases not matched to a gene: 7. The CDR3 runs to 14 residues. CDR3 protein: CASSGGTDYYGYTF. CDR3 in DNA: TGTGCCAGCAGCGGCGGGACAGACTACTATGGCTACACCTTC.

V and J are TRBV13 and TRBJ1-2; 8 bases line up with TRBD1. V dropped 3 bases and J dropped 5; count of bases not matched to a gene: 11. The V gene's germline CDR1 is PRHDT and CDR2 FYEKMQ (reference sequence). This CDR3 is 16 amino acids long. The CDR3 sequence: CASSFRTGSSLYGYTF. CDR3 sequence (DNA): TGTGCCAGCAGCTTCCGGACAGGGTCCTCTCTGTATGGCTACACCTTC.

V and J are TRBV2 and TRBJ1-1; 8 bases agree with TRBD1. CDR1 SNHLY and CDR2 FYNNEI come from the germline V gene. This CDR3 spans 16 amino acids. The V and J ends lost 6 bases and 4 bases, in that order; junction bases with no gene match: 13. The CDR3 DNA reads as TGTGCCAGCAGGGTTAGGACAGGGTGGGTAAGCACTGAAGCTTTCTTT. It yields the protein CASRVRTGWVSTEAFF. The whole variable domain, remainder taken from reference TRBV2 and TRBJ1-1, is EPEVTQTPSHQVTQMGQEVILRCVPISNHLYFYWYRQILGQKVEFLVSFYNNEISEKSEIFDDQFSVERPDGSNFTLKIRSTKLEDSAMYFCASRVRTGWVSTEAFFGQGTRLTVV.

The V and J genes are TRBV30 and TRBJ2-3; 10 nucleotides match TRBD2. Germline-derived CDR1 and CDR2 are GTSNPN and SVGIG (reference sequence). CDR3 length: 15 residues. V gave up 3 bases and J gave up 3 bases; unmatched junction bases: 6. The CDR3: CAWRVLAGVTDTQYF. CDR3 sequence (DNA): TGTGCCTGGAGGGTTCTAGCGGGAGTAACAGATACGCAGTATTTT.

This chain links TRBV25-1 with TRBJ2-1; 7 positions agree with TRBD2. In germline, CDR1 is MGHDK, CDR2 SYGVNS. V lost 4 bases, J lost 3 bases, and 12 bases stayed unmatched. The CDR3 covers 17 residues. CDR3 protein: CASSGGMGGRVYNEQFF. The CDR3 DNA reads TGTGCCAGCAGTGGAGGGATGGGCGGGAGAGTCTACAATGAGCAGTTCTTC.

The CDR3 bases are TGTGCCAGCAGTTACTCGACTAGCGGTACGATCACCGGGGAGCTGTTTTTT. It specifies CASSYSTSGTITGELFF. The chain is built from TRBV6-2 or TRBV6-3 and TRBJ2-2; TRBD2 agrees at 9 bases. Germline V gene lookup returns CDR1 MNHEY and CDR2 SVGEGT. The CDR3 spans 17 residues. V trimming: 0 bases; J trimming: 4 bases; junction bases outside the gene matches: 6.

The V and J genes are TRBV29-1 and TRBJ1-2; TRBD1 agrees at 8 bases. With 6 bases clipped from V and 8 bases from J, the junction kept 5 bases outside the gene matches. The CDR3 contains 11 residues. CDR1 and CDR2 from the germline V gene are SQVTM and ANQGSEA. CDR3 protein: CSVDRALGYTF. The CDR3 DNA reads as TGCAGCGTGGACAGGGCGTTAGGCTACACCTTC.

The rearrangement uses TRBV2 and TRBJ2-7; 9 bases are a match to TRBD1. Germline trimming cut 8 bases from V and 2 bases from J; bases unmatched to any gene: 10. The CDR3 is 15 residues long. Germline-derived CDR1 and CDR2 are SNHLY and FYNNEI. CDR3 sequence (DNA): TGTGCCAGCGTCCCAAGGGACAGGGTTACCTACGAGCAGTACTTC. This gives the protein CASVPRDRVTYEQYF.

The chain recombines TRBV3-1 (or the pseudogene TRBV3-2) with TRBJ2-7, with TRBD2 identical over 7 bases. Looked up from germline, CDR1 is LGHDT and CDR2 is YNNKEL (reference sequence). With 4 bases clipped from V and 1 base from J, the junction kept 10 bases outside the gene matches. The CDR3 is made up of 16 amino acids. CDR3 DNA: TGTGCCAGCAGCCGGGAAGGACTAGAGGGGTCCTACGAGCAGTACTTC. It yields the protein CASSREGLEGSYEQYF.

CDR3 sequence: CAWSGGTGDGSPLHF. CDR3 DNA sequence: TGTGCCTGGAGTGGGGGGACAGGGGATGGTTCACCCCTCCACTTT. The V and J genes are TRBV30 and TRBJ1-6, with 10 bases aligning to TRBD1. Trimming at V came to 1 base and at J to 9 bases, leaving 6 bases not matched to a gene. The CDR3 length is 15 residues. The germline CDR1 and CDR2 sequences are GTSNPN and SVGIG (reference sequence).

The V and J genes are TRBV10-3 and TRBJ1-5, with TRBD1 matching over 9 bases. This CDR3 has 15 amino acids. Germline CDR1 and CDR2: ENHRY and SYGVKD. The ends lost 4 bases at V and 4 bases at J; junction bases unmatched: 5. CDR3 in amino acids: CAISGDREGNQPQHF. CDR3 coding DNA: TGTGCCATCAGTGGGGACAGGGAGGGGAATCAGCCCCAGCATTTT.

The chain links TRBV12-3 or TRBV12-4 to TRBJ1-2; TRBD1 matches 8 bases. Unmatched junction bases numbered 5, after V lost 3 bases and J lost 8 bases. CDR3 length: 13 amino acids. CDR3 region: CASSFAGGRGYTF. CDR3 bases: TGTGCCAGCAGTTTTGCAGGGGGCAGAGGCTACACCTTC.

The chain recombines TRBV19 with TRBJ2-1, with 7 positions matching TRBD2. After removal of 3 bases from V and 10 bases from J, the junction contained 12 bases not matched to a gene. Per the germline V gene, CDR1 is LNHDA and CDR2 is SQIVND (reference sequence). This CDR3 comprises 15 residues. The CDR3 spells CASSMDSGLGGEQFF. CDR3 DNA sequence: TGTGCCAGTAGTATGGATAGCGGGCTGGGAGGGGAGCAGTTCTTC.

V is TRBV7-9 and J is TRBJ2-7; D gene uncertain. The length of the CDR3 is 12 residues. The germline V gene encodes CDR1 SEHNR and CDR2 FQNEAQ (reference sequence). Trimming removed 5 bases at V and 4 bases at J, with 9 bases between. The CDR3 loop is CASSPELYEQYF. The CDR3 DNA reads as TGTGCCAGCAGCCCCGAGCTGTACGAGCAGTACTTC.

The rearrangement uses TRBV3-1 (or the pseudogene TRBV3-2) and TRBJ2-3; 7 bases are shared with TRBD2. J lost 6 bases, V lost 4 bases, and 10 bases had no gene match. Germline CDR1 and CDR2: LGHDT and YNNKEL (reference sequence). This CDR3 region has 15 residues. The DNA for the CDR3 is TGTGCCAGCAGCCTAGGACTAGTCCGGTCCGATACGCAGTATTTT. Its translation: CASSLGLVRSDTQYF.

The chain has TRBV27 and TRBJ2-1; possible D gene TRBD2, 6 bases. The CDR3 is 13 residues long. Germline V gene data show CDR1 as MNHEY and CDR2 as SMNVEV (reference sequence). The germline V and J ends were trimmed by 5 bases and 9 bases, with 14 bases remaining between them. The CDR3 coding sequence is TGTGCCAGCAGTAGTGCTAGCGTCAGTGAGCAGTTCTTC. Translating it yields CASSSASVSEQFF.

CDR3 nucleotides: TGTGCCAGCTCACCATTCGGGTACGATGAAAAACTGTTTTTT. This gives the protein CASSPFGYDEKLFF. The gene calls are TRBV18 and TRBJ1-4; D remains unclear. The CDR3 covers 14 residues. The germline V gene has CDR1 KGHSH and CDR2 LQKENI. V was trimmed by 2 bases and J by 6 bases, leaving 10 bases between them. Full variable domain (outside the CDR3, taken from reference TRBV18 and TRBJ1-4): NAGVMQNPRHLVRRRGQEARLRCSPMKGHSHVYWYRQLPEEGLKFMVYLQKENIIDESGMPKERFSAEFPKEGPSILRIQQVVRGDSAAYFCASSPFGYDEKLFFGSGTQLSVL.

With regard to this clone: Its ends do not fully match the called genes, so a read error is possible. In DNA, the CDR3 is TGCGCCAGCAGTCAAGGGCCGGGACAGGGGACAGATACGCAGTATTTT. Translation gives CASSQGPGQGTDTQYF. V gene TRBV4-1 combines with J gene TRBJ2-3; 10 bases line up with TRBD1. Germline V gives CDR1 MGHRA, CDR2 YSYEKL. The CDR3 sequence is 16 residues long.

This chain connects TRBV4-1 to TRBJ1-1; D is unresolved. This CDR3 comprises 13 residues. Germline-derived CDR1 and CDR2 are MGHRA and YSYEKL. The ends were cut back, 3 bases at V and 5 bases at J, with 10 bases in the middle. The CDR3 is CASSQTERTEAFF. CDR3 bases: TGCGCCAGCAGCCAGACCGAGAGGACTGAAGCTTTCTTT.

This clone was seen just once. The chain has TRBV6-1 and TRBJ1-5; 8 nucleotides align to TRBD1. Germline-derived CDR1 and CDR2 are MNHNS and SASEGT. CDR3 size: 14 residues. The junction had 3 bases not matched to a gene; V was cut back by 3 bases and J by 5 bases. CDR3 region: CASSEQGADQPQHF. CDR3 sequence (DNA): TGTGCCAGCAGTGAGCAGGGGGCAGATCAGCCCCAGCATTTT.

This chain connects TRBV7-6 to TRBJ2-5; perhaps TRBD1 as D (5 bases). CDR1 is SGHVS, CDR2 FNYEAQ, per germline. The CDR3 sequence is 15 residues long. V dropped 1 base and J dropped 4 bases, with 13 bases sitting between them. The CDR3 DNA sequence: TGTGCCAGCAGCTTAGGGGCAGGGTGGATAGAGACCCAGTACTTC. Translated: CASSLGAGWIETQYF.

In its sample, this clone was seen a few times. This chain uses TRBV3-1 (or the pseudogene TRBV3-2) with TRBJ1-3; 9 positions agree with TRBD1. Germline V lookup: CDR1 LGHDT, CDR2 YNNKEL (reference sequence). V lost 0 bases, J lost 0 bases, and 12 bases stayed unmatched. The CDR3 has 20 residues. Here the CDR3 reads CASSQDIGTGYSSSGNTIYF. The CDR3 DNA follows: TGTGCCAGCAGCCAAGATATTGGGACAGGGTATTCAAGCTCTGGAAACACCATATATTTT.

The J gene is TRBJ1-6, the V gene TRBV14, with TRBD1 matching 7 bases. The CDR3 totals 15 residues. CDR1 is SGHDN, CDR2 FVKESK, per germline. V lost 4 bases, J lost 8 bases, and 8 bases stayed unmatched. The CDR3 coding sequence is TGTGCCAGCAGCCCGACAGGGAAGTTTGATTCACCCCTCCACTTT. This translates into CASSPTGKFDSPLHF.